One sample yielded the 30 T cell receptor beta chains listed below, sequenced in a study of blood T cell repertoires in COVID-19 (dated by TCRdb to 2020 to 2022). Receptor amplification or capture employed the immunoSEQ multiplex PCR assay. TCRdb obtained this table from immuneACCESS and retained in-frame rearrangements with V and J assigned. These tables miss some clones; where compared with another copy, unresolved V genes account for less than half of the shortfall, and the remainder is unexplained. This sample comprises some 170,000 clones, around 80% of them detected only once. Together, the top ten hold around 7% of the sample. The source material was peripheral blood. These receptors were collected from a middle-aged woman with COVID-19, enrolled during active disease.

The genes are TRBV5-1 and TRBJ1-2; tentative D call: TRBD1 (5 bases). The length of the CDR3 is 15 residues. V lost 0 bases, J lost 4 bases, and 13 bases lay in between. Germline CDR1 is SGHRS and CDR2 is YFSETQ. CDR3 in amino acids: CASSLDPQVPYGYTF. For the CDR3, the DNA is TGCGCCAGCAGCTTGGACCCACAGGTTCCCTATGGCTACACCTTC.

This clone was detected only once. The CDR3 region is CASSARPRGSGRTDTQYF. For the CDR3, the DNA is TGTGCCAGCAGCGCACGTCCCAGGGGGTCAGGTAGGACAGATACGCAGTATTTT. The rearrangement links TRBV9 to TRBJ2-3, with 7 bases identical to TRBD1. The CDR3 totals 18 residues. J gave up 3 bases and V 3 bases, and 16 bases lay outside the gene matches. Germline CDR1 SGDLS, CDR2 YYNGEE.

J is TRBJ1-1 and V is TRBV29-1; TRBD1 matches 7 bases. The CDR3 has 12 residues. With V trimmed by 7 bases and J by 1 base, 3 bases remained unmatched. Germline lookup yields CDR1 SQVTM and CDR2 ANQGSEA. The CDR3 DNA follows: TGCAGCGCTGGGACAGAGAACACTGAAGCTTTCTTT. Its translation: CSAGTENTEAFF.

This chain uses TRBV9 with TRBJ2-5, with D perhaps TRBD2 (7 bases). Germline V CDR1 and CDR2: SGDLS, YYNGEE. This CDR3 is built from 15 residues. Trimming shortened V by 4 bases and J by 4 bases, and 17 bases separated the two germline ends. The CDR3 bases are TGTGCCAGCAGCCTGGGGTGGGGAGGGGGAGAGACCCAGTACTTC. Translated: CASSLGWGGGETQYF. Variable domain in full (rest from reference TRBV9 and TRBJ2-5): DSGVTQTPKHLITATGQRVTLRCSPRSGDLSVYWYQQSLDQGLQFLIQYYNGEERAKGNILERFSAQQFPDLHSELNLSSLELGDSALYFCASSLGWGGGETQYFGPGTRLLVL.

The genes are TRBV5-1 and TRBJ1-1; TRBD1 might be the D (5 bases). CDR1 is SGHRS, CDR2 YFSETQ, per germline. The CDR3 loop spans 12 amino acids. Trimming took off 3 bases at V and 3 bases at J, with 6 bases between the two ends. The CDR3 sequence is CASSSGYTEAFF. The CDR3 bases are TGCGCCAGCAGCTCAGGGTACACTGAAGCTTTCTTT.

The V call is TRBV5-1, the J call TRBJ2-7; 7 bases agree with TRBD2. The CDR3 is 16 amino acids. V was pared by 4 bases and J by 4 bases, with 14 bases of the junction left unmatched. CDR1 and CDR2 from the germline V gene are SGHRS and YFSETQ. This CDR3 reads CASSPEPGGNLYEQYF. For the CDR3, the DNA is TGCGCCAGCAGCCCTGAGCCCGGGGGGAATTTGTACGAGCAGTACTTC.

J is TRBJ1-1 and V is TRBV15; 7 bases match TRBD1. CDR3 length equals 19 residues. V was clipped by 0 bases and J by 0 bases; unmatched bases: 13. The germline gives CDR1 LNHNV, CDR2 YYDKDF (reference sequence). The CDR3 DNA follows: TGTGCCACCAGCAGAGAGAGGGCGGGTATCACAGGGGTGAACACTGAAGCTTTCTTT. It specifies CATSRERAGITGVNTEAFF. The full variable domain, in which reference TRBV15 and TRBJ1-1 provide the parts outside the CDR3, is DAMVIQNPRYQVTQFGKPVTLSCSQTLNHNVMYWYQQKSSQAPKLLFHYYDKDFNNEADTPDNFQSRRPNTSFCFLDIRSPGLGDTAMYLCATSRERAGITGVNTEAFFGQGTRLTVV.

This clone was found a few times. This rearrangement joins TRBV28 to TRBJ1-5, with 7 bases identical to TRBD1. Trimming removed 3 bases from V and 7 bases from J; junction bases left unmatched: 6. CDR3 length: 14 residues. Germline assignment: CDR1 MDHEN and CDR2 SYDVKM. The CDR3 nucleotides read TGTGCCAGCAGTTTTCTTCAGGGGGGCCAGCCCCAGCATTTT. This codes for CASSFLQGGQPQHF.

The chain employs TRBV5-5 and TRBJ1-1; D is undetermined. The CDR3 has 14 residues. Germline-derived CDR1 and CDR2 are SGHKS and YYEKEE (reference sequence). V shed 0 bases and J shed 3 bases, with 9 bases lying between them. The CDR3 DNA follows: TGTGCCAGCAGCTTGGCCTGGCCCTACACTGAAGCTTTCTTT. Translation gives CASSLAWPYTEAFF.

This clone was seen only once. This chain connects TRBV4-1 to TRBJ1-5; D unclear. Germline V gene sequence: CDR1 MGHRA, CDR2 YSYEKL. CDR3 size: 17 residues. V dropped 1 base and J dropped 2 bases, with 15 bases sitting between them. The CDR3 DNA is TGCGCCAGCAGCCAAGCGGCAGGAGGTGGTGGCAATCAGCCCCAGCATTTT. This translates into CASSQAAGGGGNQPQHF.

The chain combines TRBV11-3 with TRBJ1-3; D possibly corresponds to TRBD1 (5 bases). V lost 3 bases, J lost 1 base, and 13 bases lay in between. Germline CDR1 SGHNT, CDR2 YENEEA. The length of the CDR3 is 16 residues. The CDR3: CASSFAGGNSGNTIYF. CDR3 DNA: TGTGCCAGCAGCTTTGCGGGGGGGAATTCTGGAAACACCATATATTTT.

This chain connects TRBV10-1 to TRBJ1-1, with a possible D match to TRBD1 (5 bases). Germline V gene lookup returns CDR1 WNHNN and CDR2 SYGVQD (reference sequence). The CDR3 runs to 14 residues. V was pared by 4 bases and J by 1 base, with 10 bases between. The chain's CDR3 is CASSGQGGNTEAFF. As DNA, the CDR3 is TGCGCCAGCAGTGGGCAGGGAGGGAACACTGAAGCTTTCTTT.

This clone was counted a few times. The chain links TRBV5-5 to TRBJ1-3; 9 nucleotides line up with TRBD1. The CDR3 has 16 residues. Germline loops: CDR1 SGHKS, CDR2 YYEKEE (reference sequence). With 4 bases clipped from V and 4 bases from J, the junction kept 9 bases outside the gene matches. This CDR3 is CASSQRDRVDGNTIYF. The CDR3 nucleotides are TGTGCCAGCAGCCAACGGGACAGGGTGGACGGAAACACCATATATTTT. Full variable domain (outside the CDR3, taken from reference TRBV5-5 and TRBJ1-3): DAGVTQSPTHLIKTRGQQVTLRCSPISGHKSVSWYQQVLGQGPQFIFQYYEKEERGRGNFPDRFSARQFPNYSSELNVNALLLGDSALYLCASSQRDRVDGNTIYFGEGSWLTVV.

This clone appeared many times. V gene TRBV5-1 combines with J gene TRBJ2-1, with 7 bases matching TRBD2. CDR3 length: 12 residues. J lost 6 bases, V lost 7 bases, and 4 bases had no gene match. Germline lookup yields CDR1 SGHRS and CDR2 YFSETQ. Here the CDR3 DNA reads TGCGCCAGCTCTAGCGGACGCAATGAGCAGTTCTTC. It translates to CASSSGRNEQFF.

V is TRBV10-3 and J is TRBJ1-3, with D tentatively TRBD1 (5 bases). CDR1 is ENHRY and CDR2 is SYGVKD in the germline V gene. This CDR3 is built from 14 residues. Between the trimmed V and J ends, which lost 2 bases and 11 bases, there was a span of 16 bases. The CDR3 nucleotides are TGTGCCATCAGTGAGGGCCCGCGGGCGGGGGCCATATATTTT. It codes for CAISEGPRAGAIYF.

The rearrangement joins TRBV7-2 to TRBJ1-1; D ambiguous. CDR3 size: 14 residues. Germline V gene lookup returns CDR1 SGHTA and CDR2 FQGNSA. V was shortened by 3 bases and J by 1 base, with 9 bases between the two germline ends. The CDR3 protein is CASSFYRKNTEAFF. The CDR3 nucleotides read TGTGCCAGCAGCTTTTACAGAAAGAACACTGAAGCTTTCTTT.

The J gene is TRBJ2-1, the V gene TRBV10-1, with TRBD1 matching over 8 bases. V trimming: 10 bases; J trimming: 6 bases; junction bases outside the gene matches: 8. CDR3 length: 13 amino acids. Per the germline V gene, CDR1 is WNHNN and CDR2 is SYGVQD (reference sequence). The CDR3 nucleotides are TGCGCCACCGGGACAGGTCCCTTCAATGAGCAGTTCTTC. Its translation: CATGTGPFNEQFF.

This clone appeared a single time. The rearrangement links TRBV6-5 to TRBJ2-1; 7 bases fit TRBD1. J lost 0 bases, V lost 8 bases, and 4 bases had no gene match. Germline assignment: CDR1 MNHEY and CDR2 SVGAGI. The CDR3 has 14 amino acids. The CDR3 DNA follows: TGTGCCAGCCGTCGGGACAGCTCCTACAATGAGCAGTTCTTC. Translating gives CASRRDSSYNEQFF.

The V gene is TRBV19, the J gene TRBJ2-7; 7 nucleotides align to TRBD2. CDR1 is LNHDA, CDR2 SQIVND, per germline (reference sequence). This CDR3 contains 12 residues. Trimming took 3 bases from V and 5 from J; bases not matched to a gene: 1. CDR3 amino acids: CASSIGGNEQYF. CDR3 in DNA: TGTGCCAGTAGTATCGGGGGGAACGAGCAGTACTTC.

The chain couples TRBV6-5 to TRBJ1-5; D might be TRBD1 (6 bases). The CDR3 extends over 15 amino acids. V dropped 4 bases and J dropped 1 base, with 11 bases sitting between them. Germline V gene sequence: CDR1 MNHEY, CDR2 SVGAGI. CDR3 DNA sequence: TGTGCCAGCAGTTCCGACAGGAACAGCAATCAGCCCCAGCATTTT. It encodes CASSSDRNSNQPQHF.

CDR3 loop: CASSLLAGVEETQYF. The CDR3 nucleotides read TGTGCCAGCAGTTTACTAGCGGGAGTGGAAGAGACCCAGTACTTC. The rearrangement uses TRBV5-6 and TRBJ2-5; TRBD2 matches 11 bases. Germline V gives CDR1 SGHDT, CDR2 YYEEEE. The CDR3 spans 15 residues. Unmatched junction bases numbered 6, after V lost 5 bases and J lost 3 bases.

J is TRBJ1-5 and V is TRBV2, with 8 bases identical to TRBD1. This CDR3 is built from 14 residues. V gave up 7 bases and J gave up 6 bases; unmatched junction bases: 8. CDR1 and CDR2 from the germline V gene are SNHLY and FYNNEI. CDR3 DNA sequence: TGTGCCAGCAAATTACAGGGGGAGGTTCAGCCCCAGCATTTT. This translates into CASKLQGEVQPQHF.

This clone was observed a handful of times. The gene calls are TRBV27 and TRBJ1-3; no reliable D call. Germline V gives CDR1 MNHEY, CDR2 SMNVEV (reference sequence). This CDR3 contains 14 residues. Trimming stripped 2 bases from V and 0 bases from J, with 5 bases between. The CDR3 loop is CASSLRLSGNTIYF. The CDR3 DNA reads TGTGCCAGCAGTTTAAGACTCTCTGGAAACACCATATATTTT.

Regarding this clone: The junction and the germline gene differ at one end; a read error may be behind it. The CDR3 nucleotides are TGTGCCAGCAGTTACCCTACCCCCGGACTAGCGGGGGGTAACCTCTTC. Translated: CASSYPTPGLAGGNLF. The rearrangement uses TRBV6-2 or TRBV6-3 and TRBJ2-1; 14 nucleotides line up with TRBD2. The germline CDR1 and CDR2 sequences are MNHEY and SVGEGT. The CDR3 spans 16 residues.

The chain employs TRBV18 and TRBJ1-2, with 8 bases lining up with TRBD1. The CDR3 has 14 residues. Germline CDR1 reads KGHSH; CDR2 reads LQKENI. V lost 3 bases and J lost 4; bases outside the gene matches: 4. The CDR3 protein is CASSPGQEIYGYTF. The CDR3 DNA sequence: TGTGCCAGCTCACCGGGACAGGAAATCTATGGCTACACCTTC.

This rearrangement joins TRBV3-1 (or the pseudogene TRBV3-2) to TRBJ2-4, with D possibly matching TRBD1 (5 bases). V gave up 4 bases and J gave up 0 bases, with 10 bases separating them. Germline CDR1 and CDR2: LGHDT and YNNKEL (reference sequence). The CDR3 covers 15 residues. As DNA, the CDR3 is TGTGCCAGCAGCCCTTTGGGGCTAGCCAAAAACATTCAGTACTTC. It codes for CASSPLGLAKNIQYF.

In its sample, this clone was seen a few times. This chain links TRBV28 with TRBJ2-7; maybe TRBD1 (5 bases). Germline V CDR1 and CDR2: MDHEN, SYDVKM. V lost 2 bases to trimming and J lost 3 bases, with 11 bases between them. The CDR3 has 14 residues. The CDR3 DNA follows: TGTGCCAGCAGTTTAAGGGAAAGGGGCTACGAGCAGTACTTC. Translation gives CASSLRERGYEQYF.

This clone was detected only once. The J gene is TRBJ2-2, the V gene TRBV28; possibly TRBD1 for D (6 bases). The germline gives CDR1 MDHEN, CDR2 SYDVKM. This CDR3 comprises 15 residues. V was pared by 2 bases and J by 2 bases, with 9 bases between. Written as DNA, the CDR3 is TGTGCCAGCAGTTTAGGGACACTTAACACCGGGGAGCTGTTTTTT. This sequence encodes CASSLGTLNTGELFF. The variable domain in full, completed from reference TRBV28 and TRBJ2-2, reads DVKVTQSSRYLVKRTGEKVFLECVQDMDHENMFWYRQDPGLGLRLIYFSYDVKMKEKGDIPEGYSVSREKKERFSLILESASTNQTSMYLCASSLGTLNTGELFFGEGSRLTVL.

The chain couples TRBV5-6 to TRBJ2-7; D may be TRBD2 (5 bases). V dropped 3 bases and J dropped 0 bases, with 22 bases sitting between them. Per the germline V gene, CDR1 is SGHDT and CDR2 is YYEEEE. The CDR3 is made up of 18 amino acids. For the CDR3, the DNA is TGTGCCAGCAGCTCCTCGACGGAGGAAATACAAAACTCCTACGAGCAGTACTTC. Protein product: CASSSSTEEIQNSYEQYF.

V is TRBV29-1 and J is TRBJ2-2, with D unclear. The V and J ends lost 4 bases and 6 bases respectively, with 9 bases between them. This CDR3 spans 12 amino acids. Germline V gene lookup returns CDR1 SQVTM and CDR2 ANQGSEA. CDR3 amino acids: CSVVSGAGELFF. CDR3 sequence (DNA): TGCAGCGTTGTAAGTGGAGCCGGGGAGCTGTTTTTT.